This T cell receptor beta chain was identified in a study of T cell changes during pregnancy in multiple sclerosis. V lost 4 bases, J lost 1 base, and 15 bases stayed unmatched. This CDR3 spans 20 amino acids. The germline gives CDR1 SGHTA, CDR2 FQGTGA. Produced via immunoSEQ multiplex PCR; TCRdb's table is partial and in-frame only. The data contain about 70,000 clones, 90% to 95% of them seen just once; the ten biggest clones take up around 0.6%. The sample consisted of peripheral blood, taken in the third trimester of pregnancy. The chain employs TRBV7-3 and TRBJ2-1; 11 nucleotides line up with TRBD2. The TCR originated in a female donor with multiple sclerosis, enrolled in a pregnancy study. The CDR3 loop is CASSSAVGVAGGGSYNEQFF. CDR3 DNA: TGTGCCAGCAGCTCAGCGGTAGGAGTAGCGGGGGGGGGTTCCTACAATGAGCAGTTCTTC.